Shown below are 30 T cell receptor beta chains from a single sample sequenced in a study of blood T cell repertoires in COVID-19. Sequencing used immunoSEQ multiplex PCR; TCRdb keeps in-frame clones, though not all of them. The data show some 250,000 clones, roughly 80% seen once. Sequencing used peripheral blood. Receptor source: a man between 50 and 59 years old with active or convalescent COVID-19.

This clone was recorded a few times. The chain has TRBV28 and TRBJ1-6, with D maybe TRBD1 (6 bases). Trimming stripped 6 bases from V and 8 bases from J, with 23 bases between. The germline V gene has CDR1 MDHEN and CDR2 SYDVKM. The CDR3 has 17 residues. The CDR3 reads CASSQTQGQGLYSPLHF. The CDR3 DNA sequence: TGTGCCAGCAGCCAGACGCAGGGACAAGGCCTTTATTCACCCCTCCACTTT.

The rearrangement joins TRBV7-8 to TRBJ1-5; perhaps TRBD1 as D (6 bases). Germline CDR1 SGHVS, CDR2 FQNEAQ. This CDR3 has 14 amino acids. V shed 2 bases and J shed 4 bases, with 9 bases lying between them. In DNA form, the CDR3 reads TGTGCCAGCAGCTTAATAACAGGGAATCAGCCCCAGCATTTT. This encodes CASSLITGNQPQHF.

This chain connects TRBV7-9 to TRBJ1-3; 11 bases map to TRBD1. CDR3 length: 15 amino acids. V lost 5 bases to trimming and J lost 4 bases; unmatched junction nucleotides: 4. Germline CDR1 reads SEHNR; CDR2 reads FQNEAQ (reference sequence). CDR3 DNA: TGTGCCAGCAGCACCCGGACAGGGGGCGGAAACACCATATATTTT. Its protein is CASSTRTGGGNTIYF.

The chain has TRBV7-3 and TRBJ2-1; 7 bases agree with TRBD1. The CDR3 is 13 amino acids. J gave up 7 bases and V 4 bases, and 4 bases lay outside the gene matches. CDR1 is SGHTA and CDR2 is FQGTGA in the germline V gene. The CDR3 DNA sequence: TGTGCCAGCAGCTCCAACAGGGGAAATGAGCAGTTCTTC. Translated: CASSSNRGNEQFF.

This sequence joins TRBV27 and TRBJ1-4, with D uncertain. The CDR3 spans 15 residues. Trimming cost V 5 bases and J 0 bases, with 10 bases left between them. From germline, CDR1 is MNHEY and CDR2 SMNVEV (reference sequence). DNA of the CDR3: TGTGCCAGCAGTACCACGGAGGCAACTAATGAAAAACTGTTTTTT. Its translation is CASSTTEATNEKLFF.

J is TRBJ2-1 and V is TRBV24-1; 7 nucleotides align to TRBD2. Germline V gene data show CDR1 as KGHDR and CDR2 as SFDVKD. The CDR3 spans 19 residues. V lost 2 bases and J lost 2; bases outside the gene matches: 14. Here the CDR3 DNA reads TGTGCCACCAGTGATTCGGGGGGAAGGGTAGGGTCGACCTACAATGAGCAGTTCTTC. Its protein product is CATSDSGGRVGSTYNEQFF.

For the CDR3, the DNA is TGTGCCTGGATGCTCTCCGGGACAGGCGTTGGTGCTTTCTTT. Its translation: CAWMLSGTGVGAFF. V usage is TRBV30 and J usage is TRBJ1-1, with 8 bases lining up with TRBD1. The J segment lost 11 bases and the V segment lost 4 bases, leaving 15 bases of the junction unmatched. The germline V gene has CDR1 GTSNPN and CDR2 SVGIG (reference sequence). The CDR3 is 14 residues long.

The rearrangement uses TRBV4-3 and TRBJ2-1, with 8 bases aligning to TRBD1. Trimming took 3 bases from V and 9 from J; bases not matched to a gene: 4. The CDR3 consists of 13 residues. Germline V gene sequence: CDR1 LGHNA, CDR2 YSLEER. Here the CDR3 DNA reads TGCGCCAGCAGCCAGAACAGGGGGAGTGAGCAGTTCTTC. Its translation is CASSQNRGSEQFF.

The rearrangement uses TRBV6-6 and TRBJ1-3; D not certain. CDR3 length: 14 residues. V lost 5 bases and J lost 0, with 8 bases in between. The germline V gene has CDR1 MNHNY and CDR2 SVGAGI (reference sequence). The CDR3 loop reads CASSGSSSGNTIYF. The CDR3 nucleotides read TGTGCCAGCAGTGGCTCAAGCTCTGGAAACACCATATATTTT.

The chain couples TRBV5-6 to TRBJ2-5; TRBD2 agrees at 7 bases. The V segment lost 6 bases and the J segment 5 bases; nucleotides outside the gene matches: 10. The V gene's germline CDR1 is SGHDT and CDR2 YYEEEE. CDR3 length equals 14 residues. The CDR3 DNA reads TGTGCCAGCACCCCCGGACTAGGATGGGAGACCCAGTACTTC. Its protein is CASTPGLGWETQYF.

This chain links TRBV5-1 with TRBJ1-2; 7 nucleotides line up with TRBD1. This CDR3 is built from 18 residues. Germline CDR1 is SGHRS and CDR2 is YFSETQ. V shed 6 bases, J shed 5 bases, and the junction held 22 bases outside the gene matches. The CDR3 protein is CASKRGDRYQPQGYGYTF. The CDR3 nucleotides are TGCGCCAGCAAAAGGGGGGACAGATACCAACCCCAAGGGTATGGCTACACCTTC.

This chain links TRBV7-6 with TRBJ2-7; 9 bases fit TRBD2. CDR3 size: 15 residues. Trimming removed 1 base from V and 7 bases from J; junction bases left unmatched: 8. CDR1 and CDR2 (germline): SGHVS, FNYEAQ. CDR3: CASSLDGLAGIEQYF. CDR3 DNA sequence: TGTGCCAGCAGCTTAGACGGGCTAGCGGGGATTGAGCAGTACTTC.

The rearrangement uses TRBV6-6 and TRBJ2-3; 10 positions match TRBD1. This CDR3 is built from 14 residues. Germline CDR1 reads MNHNY; CDR2 reads SVGAGI (reference sequence). The ends lost 5 bases at V and 3 bases at J; junction bases unmatched: 2. The CDR3 spells CASSDRGRTDTQYF. The CDR3 DNA is TGTGCCAGCAGTGACAGGGGGCGGACAGATACGCAGTATTTT.

This chain links TRBV19 with TRBJ2-7; 9 nucleotides line up with TRBD1. J lost 2 bases, V lost 6 bases, and 5 bases had no gene match. The CDR3 contains 14 residues. Germline V gene data show CDR1 as LNHDA and CDR2 as SQIVND (reference sequence). CDR3 in amino acids: CASSPGTGPYEQYF. DNA for the CDR3: TGTGCCAGTAGCCCCGGGACAGGGCCCTACGAGCAGTACTTC.

The chain has TRBV28 and TRBJ1-4, with 9 bases that match TRBD1. Germline-derived CDR1 and CDR2 are MDHEN and SYDVKM. The trim removed 5 bases at V and 7 bases at J, leaving 8 bases unmatched. This CDR3 contains 15 residues. This CDR3 is CASSANRGRAEKLFF. The CDR3 coding sequence is TGTGCCAGCAGTGCAAACAGGGGGCGGGCTGAAAAACTGTTTTTT.

V gene TRBV10-3 combines with J gene TRBJ2-5, with D possibly TRBD2 on 5 matching bases. V dropped 0 bases and J dropped 7 bases, with 18 bases sitting between them. CDR3 size: 16 residues. CDR1 and CDR2 from the germline V gene are ENHRY and SYGVKD. In nucleotides, the CDR3 is TGTGCCATCAGTGAGTCTTCGGGCGGAGGTGGCGGGACCCAGTACTTC. Translation: CAISESSGGGGGTQYF.

The rearrangement joins TRBV6-6 to TRBJ1-3; D remains unclear. The V gene's germline CDR1 is MNHNY and CDR2 SVGAGI (reference sequence). V lost 5 bases to trimming and J lost 2 bases, with 7 bases between them. The CDR3 has 13 residues. The CDR3 nucleotides are TGTGCCAGCAGTGGAGGACCTGGAAACACCATATATTTT. Translation gives CASSGGPGNTIYF.

The chain is built from TRBV2 and TRBJ1-5; D call uncertain. The CDR3 spans 12 residues. CDR1 SNHLY and CDR2 FYNNEI come from the germline V gene. Deletions cut 5 bases from V and 6 bases from J, with 8 bases between. DNA for the CDR3: TGTGCCAGCAGTAACACCGTTCAGCCCCAGCATTTT. Its protein is CASSNTVQPQHF.

This clone was seen only once. The CDR3 loop is CASSPRRTMVYEQYF. DNA for the CDR3: TGTGCCAGCAGCCCCCGCCGGACTATGGTCTACGAGCAGTACTTC. The chain couples TRBV7-8 to TRBJ2-7; the D gene is possibly TRBD2 (6 bases). CDR3 size: 15 residues. The V gene's germline CDR1 is SGHVS and CDR2 FQNEAQ. V gave up 5 bases and J gave up 3 bases, with 17 bases separating them. Filled out from reference TRBV7-8 and TRBJ2-7, the complete variable domain reads GAGVSQSPRYKVAKRGQDVALRCDPISGHVSLFWYQQALGQGPEFLTYFQNEAQLDKSGLPSDRFFAERPEGSVSTLKIQRTQQEDSAVYLCASSPRRTMVYEQYFGPGTRLTVT.

The chain is built from TRBV25-1 and TRBJ2-2; D is possibly TRBD1 (6 bases). Germline assignment: CDR1 MGHDK and CDR2 SYGVNS. The CDR3 is made up of 13 amino acids. V was shortened by 6 bases and J by 4 bases, with 9 bases between the two germline ends. In DNA, the CDR3 is TGTGCCAGCAGCAAACAGGGCACCGGGGAGCTGTTTTTT. Translated, it gives CASSKQGTGELFF. The full variable domain, its missing parts supplied by reference TRBV25-1 and TRBJ2-2, is EADIYQTPRYLVIGTGKKITLECSQTMGHDKMYWYQQDPGMELHLIHYSYGVNSTEKGDLSSESTVSRIRTEHFPLTLESARPSHTSQYLCASSKQGTGELFFGEGSRLTVL.

The chain recombines TRBV7-2 with TRBJ2-7; TRBD2 matches at 14 bases. V was clipped by 5 bases and J by 2 bases; unmatched bases: 2. Germline V gene sequence: CDR1 SGHTA, CDR2 FQGNSA. The CDR3 has 15 amino acids. DNA of the CDR3: TGTGCCAGCAGCCGGACTAGCGGGGGGCCCTACGAGCAGTACTTC. Its translation: CASSRTSGGPYEQYF. The complete variable domain, with remaining parts taken from reference TRBV7-2 and TRBJ2-7, reads GAGVSQSPSNKVTEKGKDVELRCDPISGHTALYWYRQSLGQGLEFLIYFQGNSAPDKSGLPSDRFSAERTGGSVSTLTIQRTQQEDSAVYLCASSRTSGGPYEQYFGPGTRLTVT.

This sequence joins TRBV4-2 and TRBJ1-5; perhaps TRBD1 as D (6 bases). The CDR3 is made up of 17 amino acids. Germline V lookup: CDR1 LGHNA, CDR2 YNFKEQ. Trimming took off 0 bases at V and 2 bases at J, with 14 bases between the two ends. CDR3 sequence: CASSQDSGGGGNQPQHF. The CDR3 nucleotides read TGTGCCAGCAGCCAAGATAGCGGGGGCGGTGGCAATCAGCCCCAGCATTTT.

V gene TRBV11-2 combines with J gene TRBJ2-5; possible D gene TRBD2, 6 bases. The CDR3 has 16 amino acids. CDR1 is SGHAT, CDR2 FQNNGV, per germline. V lost 1 base and J lost 2, with 14 bases in between. CDR3 protein: CASSLGSRGTQETQYF. CDR3 coding DNA: TGTGCCAGCAGCTTAGGGTCGCGGGGCACTCAAGAGACCCAGTACTTC.

The chain is built from TRBV4-2 and TRBJ1-6, with D unclear. CDR3 length: 13 residues. The V gene's germline CDR1 is LGHNA and CDR2 YNFKEQ. The V end lost 4 bases, the J end lost 6 bases, and 7 bases lay between the germline ends. This CDR3 reads CASSPNSNSPLHF. DNA for the CDR3: TGTGCCAGCAGCCCCAACAGTAATTCACCCCTCCACTTT.

The V gene is TRBV12-3 or TRBV12-4, the J gene TRBJ1-2; D unclear. This CDR3 has 13 residues. V shed 2 bases and J shed 2 bases, with 6 bases lying between them. CDR3 sequence (DNA): TGTGCCAGCAGTTTAAGGGAGAACTATGGCTACACCTTC. Its translation: CASSLRENYGYTF.

There are a few counts of this clone. V usage is TRBV19 and J usage is TRBJ1-5; D is uncertain. V lost 7 bases to trimming and J lost 7 bases, with 20 bases between them. The CDR3 sequence is 15 residues long. CDR1 is LNHDA and CDR2 is SQIVND in the germline V gene (reference sequence). The CDR3 reads CASNNRRRVDQPQHF. CDR3 DNA: TGTGCCAGTAATAACCGTAGGAGGGTCGACCAGCCCCAGCATTTT.

This clone was seen just once. The rearrangement links TRBV6-1 to TRBJ1-5; a possible D gene is TRBD1 (5 bases). The length of the CDR3 is 15 residues. V lost 3 bases and J lost 1, with 10 bases in between. Germline CDR1 and CDR2: MNHNS and SASEGT. The CDR3 coding sequence is TGTGCCAGCAGTGATATTGGGGGGAGCAATCAGCCCCAGCATTTT. Its translation: CASSDIGGSNQPQHF.

The V call is TRBV11-2, the J call TRBJ2-7; TRBD1 is a possible D gene (6 bases). The CDR3 covers 12 residues. V lost 5 bases, J lost 4 bases, and 9 bases lay in between. Germline V CDR1 and CDR2: SGHAT, FQNNGV. CDR3 coding DNA: TGTGCCAGCAGCGCGGACAGTTACGAGCAGTACTTC. It yields the protein CASSADSYEQYF.

V is TRBV5-8 and J is TRBJ2-5; TRBD1 aligns across 8 bases. The CDR3 length is 15 residues. Germline values: CDR1 SGHTS, CDR2 YDEGEE. J lost 3 bases, V lost 0 bases, and 4 bases had no gene match. The CDR3 here is CASSLGAGGEETQYF. In DNA form, the CDR3 reads TGTGCCAGCAGCTTGGGAGCAGGGGGCGAAGAGACCCAGTACTTC.

This chain links TRBV25-1 with TRBJ1-2, with TRBD1 matching 9 bases. V lost 7 bases to trimming and J lost 6 bases; unmatched junction nucleotides: 21. From germline, CDR1 is MGHDK and CDR2 SYGVNS. The CDR3 is 18 amino acids. Here the CDR3 reads CASNFGTGFGTSPNGYTF. The CDR3 DNA reads as TGTGCCAGCAACTTCGGGACAGGGTTCGGGACATCTCCGAATGGCTACACCTTC.